This T cell receptor (beta chain) stems from a study of cytomegalovirus exposure and HLA in healthy donors. The germline gives CDR1 MNHEY, CDR2 SVGAGI. The length of the CDR3 is 13 residues. V lost 5 bases, J lost 5 bases, and 3 bases stayed unmatched. The PCR made use of 60 Vbeta and 13 Jbeta primers. Method: immunoSEQ multiplex PCR; TCRdb's copy keeps in-frame clones and lacks some. The data show 150,000 to 170,000 clones, 70% to 80% seen once. Input material: PBMCs. The chain joins TRBV6-5 to TRBJ2-7; 10 nucleotides align to TRBD2. The sequence came from a man between 25 and 39 years old in good health and CMV-seronegative. The CDR3 DNA is TGTGCCAGCAGTCCTAGCGGGGGTAACGAGCAGTACTTC. Encoded protein: CASSPSGGNEQYF.